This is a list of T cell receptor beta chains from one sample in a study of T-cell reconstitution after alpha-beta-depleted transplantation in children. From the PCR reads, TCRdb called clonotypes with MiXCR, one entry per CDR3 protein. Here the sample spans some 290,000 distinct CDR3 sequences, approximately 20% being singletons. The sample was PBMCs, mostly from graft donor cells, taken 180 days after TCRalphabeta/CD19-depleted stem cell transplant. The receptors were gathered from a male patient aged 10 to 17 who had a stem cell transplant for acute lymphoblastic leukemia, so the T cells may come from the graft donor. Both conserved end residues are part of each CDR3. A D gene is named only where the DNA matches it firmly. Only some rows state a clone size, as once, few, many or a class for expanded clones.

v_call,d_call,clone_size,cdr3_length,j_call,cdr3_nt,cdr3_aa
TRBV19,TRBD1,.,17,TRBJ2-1,TGTGCCAGTCATACAGGGGGCGTCACGGGCTTTACAGATGAGCAGTTCTTC,CASHTGGVTGFTDEQFF
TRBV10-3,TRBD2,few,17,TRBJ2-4,TGTGCCATCAGTTCGGGACTAGCGGGAGAAACCAAAAACATTCAGTACTTC,CAISSGLAGETKNIQYF
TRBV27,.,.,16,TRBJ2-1,TGTGCCAGCAGTTTATACGGGGGCGCAGGGTACAATGAGCAGTTCTTC,CASSLYGGAGYNEQFF
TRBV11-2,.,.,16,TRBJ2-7,TGTGCCAGCAGCTTAGGCAGGACAGTCAGCTCCTACGAGCAGTACTTC,CASSLGRTVSSYEQYF
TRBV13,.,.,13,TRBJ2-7,TGTGCCAGCAGCCTCCTAGACGCCTACGAGCAGTACTTC,CASSLLDAYEQYF
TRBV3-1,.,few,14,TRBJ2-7,TGTGCCAGCAGCCTCCTCTATAGCTCCTACGAGCAGTACTTC,CASSLLYSSYEQYF
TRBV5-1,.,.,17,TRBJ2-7,TGCGCCAGCAGCTTGGCCGGCGAGGCTAGGGCCTCCTACGAGCAGTACTTC,CASSLAGEARASYEQYF
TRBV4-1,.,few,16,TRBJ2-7,TGCGCCAGCAGCCAAGATCCGCAGACATCGGACTACGAGCAGTACTTC,CASSQDPQTSDYEQYF
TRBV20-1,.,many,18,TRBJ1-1,TGCAGTGCTAGAGCCAAGAGGGAAGGGAATTACATGAACACTGAAGCTTTCTTT,CSARAKREGNYMNTEAFF
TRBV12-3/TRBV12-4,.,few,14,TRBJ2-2,TGTGCCAGCAGTTTCCGGAGGAGCACCGGGGAGCTGTTTTTT,CASSFRRSTGELFF
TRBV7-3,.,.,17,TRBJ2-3,TGTGCCAGCAGCTTAGGCCCCGCTGGGGCCCTCACAGATACGCAGTATTTT,CASSLGPAGALTDTQYF
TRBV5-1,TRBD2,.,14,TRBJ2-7,TGCGCCAGCAGCCGACTAGCGGGTATCTACGAGCAGTACTTC,CASSRLAGIYEQYF
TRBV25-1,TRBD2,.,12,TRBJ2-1,TGTGCCAGCAGTGAATGGTGGGGGGGGCAGTTCTTC,CASSEWWGGQFF
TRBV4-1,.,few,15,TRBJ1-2,TGCGCCAGCAGCCAAGACCCCGGAGCAAGGTATGGCTACACCTTC,CASSQDPGARYGYTF
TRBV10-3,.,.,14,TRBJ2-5,TGTGCCATCAGTGAACTAGGTCGGCAAGAGACCCAGTACTTC,CAISELGRQETQYF
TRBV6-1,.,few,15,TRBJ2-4,TGTGCCAGCAGTGAAAACCCGACTGGGTTCGGGCTGAAGTACTTC,CASSENPTGFGLKYF
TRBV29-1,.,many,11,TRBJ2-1,TGCAGCGGAGGGGTTGATAATGAGCAGTTCTTC,CSGGVDNEQFF
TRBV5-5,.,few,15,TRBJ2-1,TGTGCCAGCAGCACAACTCTAAGCTCCTACAATGAGCAGTTCTTC,CASSTTLSSYNEQFF
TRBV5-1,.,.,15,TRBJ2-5,TGCGCCAGCAGCTCCTCCGGGGGGCTGGAAGAGACCCAGTACTTC,CASSSSGGLEETQYF
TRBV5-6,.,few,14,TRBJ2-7,TGTGCCAGCAGCTTGAACTTACAGGCCTACGAGCAGTACTTC,CASSLNLQAYEQYF
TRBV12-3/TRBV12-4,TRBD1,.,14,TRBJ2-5,TGTGCCAGCAGTGTCCGACAGGGACGGGAGACCCAGTACTTC,CASSVRQGRETQYF
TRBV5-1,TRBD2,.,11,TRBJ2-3,TGCGCCAGCAGCGAGGGACTACGGCAGTATTTT,CASSEGLRQYF
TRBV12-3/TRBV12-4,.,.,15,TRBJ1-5,TGTGCCAGCAGCCGCCGGACGGCCCGGGGTCAGCCCCAGCATTTT,CASSRRTARGQPQHF
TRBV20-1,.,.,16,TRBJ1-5,TGCAGTGCTAGAGATAGCGGCAGGGGAGGGGATCAGCCCCAGCATTTT,CSARDSGRGGDQPQHF
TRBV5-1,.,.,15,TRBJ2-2,TGCGCCAGCAGCCTGGGGACTTCTTACACCGGGGAGCTGTTTTTT,CASSLGTSYTGELFF
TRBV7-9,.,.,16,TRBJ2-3,TGTGCCAGCAGCGCCTCCGGGCGGAGCCGCACAGATACGCAGTATTTT,CASSASGRSRTDTQYF
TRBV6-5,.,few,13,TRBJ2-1,TGTGCCAGCAGTTACTCGAGGGGCAATGAGCAGTTCTTC,CASSYSRGNEQFF
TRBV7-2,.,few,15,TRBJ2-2,TGTGCCAGCAGCTTAACCCCCCAGGTTAGCGGGGAGCTGTTTTTT,CASSLTPQVSGELFF
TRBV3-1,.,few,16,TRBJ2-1,TGTGCCAGCAGCCAAATGAGAGCCCCGCGGGGAAATGAGCAGTTCTTC,CASSQMRAPRGNEQFF
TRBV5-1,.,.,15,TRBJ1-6,TGCGCCAGCAGCTTGGGTGCAGGACTAAATTCACCCCTCCACTTT,CASSLGAGLNSPLHF
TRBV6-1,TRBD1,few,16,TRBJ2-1,TGTGCCAGCAGTCAGCCCCGGACAGGAAGTCACAATGAGCAGTTCTTC,CASSQPRTGSHNEQFF
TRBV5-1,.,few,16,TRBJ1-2,TGCGCCAGCAGCTTGGGGGCAGGTCTACTAAGCTATGGCTACACCTTC,CASSLGAGLLSYGYTF
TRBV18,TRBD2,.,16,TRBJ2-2,TGTGCCAGCTCACCGGGACTAAATGGAAACACCGGGGAGCTGTTTTTT,CASSPGLNGNTGELFF
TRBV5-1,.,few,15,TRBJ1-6,TGCGCCAGCAGCTTGTCCCCCAGGGCCGGGTCACCCCTCCACTTT,CASSLSPRAGSPLHF
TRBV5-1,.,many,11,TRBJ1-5,TGCGCCAGCAGCTCGGCGGAGCCCCAGCATTTT,CASSSAEPQHF
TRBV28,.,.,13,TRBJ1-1,TGTGCCAGCAGTGCCTGGGTAGGCACTGAAGCTTTCTTT,CASSAWVGTEAFF
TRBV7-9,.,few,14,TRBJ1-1,TGTGCCAGCAGCTTAGTTCTAGGGGGGACTGAAGCTTTCTTT,CASSLVLGGTEAFF
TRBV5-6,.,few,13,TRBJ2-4,TGTGCCAGCAGCTTGATAGCCAAAAACATTCAGTACTTC,CASSLIAKNIQYF
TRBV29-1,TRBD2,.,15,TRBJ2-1,TGCAGCGTCCCAGGGAGGCTAGCGGCTTACAATGAGCAGTTCTTC,CSVPGRLAAYNEQFF
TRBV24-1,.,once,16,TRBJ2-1,TGTGCCACCAGTGAGCAGGGGGGGAACTCCTACAATGAGCAGTTCTTC,CATSEQGGNSYNEQFF
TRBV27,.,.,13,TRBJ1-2,TGTGCCAGCAGGCCGGCGGGGGGCTATGGCTACACCTTC,CASRPAGGYGYTF
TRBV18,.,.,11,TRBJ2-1,TGTGCCAGCTCACCGAGCGTTGAGCAGTTCTTC,CASSPSVEQFF
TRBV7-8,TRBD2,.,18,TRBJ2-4,TGTGCCAGCAGCTCCTTCCCCCCTAGCGGGATGGCCAAAAACATTCAGTACTTC,CASSSFPPSGMAKNIQYF
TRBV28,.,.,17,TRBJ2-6,TGTGCCAGCAGTTTAGCCAGGGAGAGGGCTGGGGCCAACGTCCTGACTTTC,CASSLARERAGANVLTF
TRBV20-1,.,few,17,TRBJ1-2,TGCAGTGCTAGAGCCCTGTCCGGGACCTCTGCTAACTATGGCTACACCTTC,CSARALSGTSANYGYTF
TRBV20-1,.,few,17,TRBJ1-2,TGCAGTGCTAGACAGGGGAAGGGCGTCATCCCGGTTAATTGGGATTCATTC,CSARQGKGVIPVNWDSF
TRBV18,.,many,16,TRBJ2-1,TGTGCCAGCTCACTCCCGAGGGGGGTCTCCTACAATGAGCAGTTCTTC,CASSLPRGVSYNEQFF
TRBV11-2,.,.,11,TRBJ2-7,TGTGCCAGCAGCTTAGATCGGGAGCAGTACTTC,CASSLDREQYF
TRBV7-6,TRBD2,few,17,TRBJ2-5,TGTGCCAGCAGCCTCCACTTACTAGCGGGAGTAGCAGAGACCCAGTACTTC,CASSLHLLAGVAETQYF
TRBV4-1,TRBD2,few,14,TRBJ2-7,TGCGCCAGCAGCCCCCGGGACTACCTCTACGAGCAGTACTTC,CASSPRDYLYEQYF
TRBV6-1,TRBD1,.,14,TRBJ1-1,TGTGCCAGCAGGGGGACAGGTTTGAACACTGAAGCTTTCTTT,CASRGTGLNTEAFF